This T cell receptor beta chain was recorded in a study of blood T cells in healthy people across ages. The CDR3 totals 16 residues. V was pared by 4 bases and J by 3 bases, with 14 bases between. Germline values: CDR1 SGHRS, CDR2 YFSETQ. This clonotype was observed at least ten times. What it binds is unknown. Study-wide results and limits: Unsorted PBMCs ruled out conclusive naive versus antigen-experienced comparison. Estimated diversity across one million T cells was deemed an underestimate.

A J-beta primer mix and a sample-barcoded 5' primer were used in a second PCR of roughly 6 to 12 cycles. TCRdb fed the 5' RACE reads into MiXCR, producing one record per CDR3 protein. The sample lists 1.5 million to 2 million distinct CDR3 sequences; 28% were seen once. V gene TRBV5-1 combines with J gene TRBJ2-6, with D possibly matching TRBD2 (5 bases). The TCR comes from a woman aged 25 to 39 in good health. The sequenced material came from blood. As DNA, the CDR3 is TGCGCCAGCAGCCGCGGTGAGGGTCTTGGGGCCAACGTCCTGACTTTC. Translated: CASSRGEGLGANVLTF.